This T cell receptor beta chain was obtained from a study of CD8 T cells in Susac syndrome. The V gene's germline CDR1 is LGHDT and CDR2 YNNKEL (reference sequence). CDR3 size: 12 residues. The V end was cut by 1 base, the J end by 12 bases, with 12 bases between. RNA in amounts of about 0.5 to 1 ug was reverse transcribed with random hexamers. Multiplex PCR with immunoSEQ amplified the TCR beta CDR3 across 54 Vbeta and 13 Jbeta. TCRdb processed the immunoSEQ multiplex PCR reads anew with MiXCR; each CDR3 protein has one entry. The sample shows around 190,000 distinct CDR3 sequences, roughly 94% of them seen only once. Sequencing of TCR beta was performed on blood CD8+ T cells and on blood CD4+ T cells.

The clonotype originates from a human donor in good health. This chain uses TRBV3-1 with TRBJ1-1; D might be TRBD1 (5 bases). The sequenced sample was CD4+ T cells from PBMCs. The DNA of the CDR3 is TGTGCCAGCAGCCAAGGGCAGGGCGGGACTTTCTTT. This translates into CASSQGQGGTFF.